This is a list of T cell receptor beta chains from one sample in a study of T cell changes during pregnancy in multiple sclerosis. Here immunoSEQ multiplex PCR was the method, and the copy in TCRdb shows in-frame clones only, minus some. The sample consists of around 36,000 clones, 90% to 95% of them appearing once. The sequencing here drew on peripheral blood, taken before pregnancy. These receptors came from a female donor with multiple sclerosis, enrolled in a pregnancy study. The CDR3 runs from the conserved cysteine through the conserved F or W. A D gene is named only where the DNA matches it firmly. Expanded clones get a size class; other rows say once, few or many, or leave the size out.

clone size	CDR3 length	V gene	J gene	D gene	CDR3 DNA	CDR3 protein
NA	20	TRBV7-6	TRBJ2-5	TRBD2	TGTGCCAGCAGCTCATCCGGACTAGCGGGAGGGGGAGGTTTCCGAGAGACCCAGTACTTC	CASSSSGLAGGGGFRETQYF
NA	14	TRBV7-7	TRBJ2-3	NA	TGTGCTAGCAGCTTAACAGATAGCACAGATACGCAGTATTTT	CASSLTDSTDTQYF
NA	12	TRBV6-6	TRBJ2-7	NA	TGTGCCAGCAGTTATGTCCTCTACGAGCAGTACTTC	CASSYVLYEQYF
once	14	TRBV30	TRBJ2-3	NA	TGTGCCTGGTTGGGAGGGAGGGGGACAGATACGCAGTATTTT	CAWLGGRGTDTQYF
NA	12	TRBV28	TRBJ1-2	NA	TGTGCCAGCAGTTTCGAAGCGTTAGGCTACACCTTC	CASSFEALGYTF
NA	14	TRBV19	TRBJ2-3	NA	TGTGCCAGTAGTATAGCGACACCCCCAGATACGCAGTATTTT	CASSIATPPDTQYF
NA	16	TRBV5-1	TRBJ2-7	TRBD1	TGCGCCAGCAGCCCAGGTGGGACAGGGGGCTCCTACGAGCAGTACTTC	CASSPGGTGGSYEQYF
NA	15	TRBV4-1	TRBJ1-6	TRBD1	TGCGCCAGCAGCCAGTACAGGGGTTCTAATTCACCCCTCCACTTT	CASSQYRGSNSPLHF
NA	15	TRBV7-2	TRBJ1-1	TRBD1	TGTGCCAGCAGCTTACCTAACAGGGGGCAAACTGAAGCTTTCTTT	CASSLPNRGQTEAFF
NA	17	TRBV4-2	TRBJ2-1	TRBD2	TGTGCCAGCAGCCAGGACATAGCGGGAGGGGGCTACAATGAGCAGTTCTTC	CASSQDIAGGGYNEQFF
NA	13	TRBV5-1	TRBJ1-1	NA	TGCGCCAGCAGCTTGGTACAGCAGGGTGAAGCTTTCTTT	CASSLVQQGEAFF
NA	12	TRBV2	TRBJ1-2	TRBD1	TGTGCCAGCAGAGGGGACAGGGATGGCTACACCTTC	CASRGDRDGYTF
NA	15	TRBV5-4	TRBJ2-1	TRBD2	TGTGCCAGCAGCACCGGGACTAGAGCTTTAAATGAGCAGTTCTTC	CASSTGTRALNEQFF
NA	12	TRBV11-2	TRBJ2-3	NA	TGTGCCAGCAGCTTCCCAGAAGATACGCAGTATTTT	CASSFPEDTQYF
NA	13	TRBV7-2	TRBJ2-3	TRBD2	TGTGCTAGCGGGAGGGGGGGGACAGATACGCAGTATTTT	CASGRGGTDTQYF
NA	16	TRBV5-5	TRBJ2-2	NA	TGTGCCAGCAGCTTCGTGGGGGCCCCGAACACCGGGGAGCTGTTTTTT	CASSFVGAPNTGELFF
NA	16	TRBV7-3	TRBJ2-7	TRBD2	TGTGCCAGCAGCCCGTATAGACTAGCGGGACCTGGAAAGCAGTACTTC	CASSPYRLAGPGKQYF
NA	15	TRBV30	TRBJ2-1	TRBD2	TGTGCCTGGAGATCTAGCGGGAGGTTTGGCAATGAGCAGTTCTTC	CAWRSSGRFGNEQFF
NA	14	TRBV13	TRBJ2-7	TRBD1	TGTGCCAGCAGCTTAAGGGGGCTGAGGAACGAGCAGTACTTC	CASSLRGLRNEQYF
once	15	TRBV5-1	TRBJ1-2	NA	TGCGCCAGCAGCCCACACGCAGGGTCTAACTATGGCTACACCTTC	CASSPHAGSNYGYTF
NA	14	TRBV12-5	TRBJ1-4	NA	TGTGCTAGTGGTTTGGGACAGGTTAATGAAAAACTGTTTTTT	CASGLGQVNEKLFF
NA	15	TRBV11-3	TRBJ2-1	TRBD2	TGTGCCAGCAGCCTGGGGACTAGAGCCTACAATGAGCAGTTCTTC	CASSLGTRAYNEQFF
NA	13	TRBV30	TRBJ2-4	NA	TGTGCCTGGAGTAGACAGCAAATAAACATTCAGTACTTC	CAWSRQQINIQYF
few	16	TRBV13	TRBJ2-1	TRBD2	TGTGCCAGCAGCTTACCAGGACTAGCGGGCTACAATGAGCAGTTCTTC	CASSLPGLAGYNEQFF
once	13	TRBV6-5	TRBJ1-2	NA	TGTGCCAGCAGTTACGGGGACACCTATGGCCACACCTTC	CASSYGDTYGHTF
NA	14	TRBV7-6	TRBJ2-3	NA	TGTGCCAGCAGCTTAGCGCCGGGGGAAGATACGCAGTATTTT	CASSLAPGEDTQYF
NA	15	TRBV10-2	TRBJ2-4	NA	TGCGCCAGCAGCGAAGCCCGGGGGGCCAAAAACATTCAGTACTTC	CASSEARGAKNIQYF
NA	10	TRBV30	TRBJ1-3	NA	TGTGCCTGGAGGCTACACACCATATATTTT	CAWRLHTIYF
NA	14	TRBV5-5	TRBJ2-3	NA	TGTGCCAGCAGCTTGGTGAGGGGCACAGATACGCAGTATTTT	CASSLVRGTDTQYF
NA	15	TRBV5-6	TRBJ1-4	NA	TGTGCCAGCAGCTTGTTAAGTAGTGCTAATGAAAAACTGTTTTTT	CASSLLSSANEKLFF
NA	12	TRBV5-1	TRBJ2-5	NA	TGCGCCAGCAGCTTGCCTGAAGAGACCCAGTACTTC	CASSLPEETQYF
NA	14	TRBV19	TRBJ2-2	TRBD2	TGTGCCAGTAGTACGGGAGGGTTCCCCGGGGAGCTGTTTTTT	CASSTGGFPGELFF
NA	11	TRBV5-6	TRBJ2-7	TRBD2	TGTGCCAGCAGCCGGGGGAGGGATCAGTACTTC	CASSRGRDQYF
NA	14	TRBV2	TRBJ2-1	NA	TGTGCCAGCAGCGGTACAGGGATCTACAATGAGCAGTTCTTC	CASSGTGIYNEQFF
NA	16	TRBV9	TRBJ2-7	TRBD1	TGTGCCAGCAGCGCATACCGGGACAGGGGGTTGTACGAGCAGTACTTC	CASSAYRDRGLYEQYF
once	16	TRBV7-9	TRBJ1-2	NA	TGTGCCAGCAGCCGGCCGGGAGAGAGACGAAACTATGGCTACACCTTC	CASSRPGERRNYGYTF
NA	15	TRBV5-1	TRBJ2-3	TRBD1	TGCGCCAGCAGCGGGACAGGTCAAGGCCCAGATACGCAGTATTTT	CASSGTGQGPDTQYF
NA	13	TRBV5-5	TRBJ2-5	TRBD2	TGTGCCAGCAGCCCGGGACTTCGGGAGGCCCAGTACTTC	CASSPGLREAQYF
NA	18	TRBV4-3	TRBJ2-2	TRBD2	TGCGCCAGCAGCCAAGAACTAGCGGGAGTTCGCGTCACCGGGGAGCTGTTTTTT	CASSQELAGVRVTGELFF
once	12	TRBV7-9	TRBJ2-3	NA	TGTGCCAGCAGCCCGAGGTCGGATACGCAGTATTTT	CASSPRSDTQYF
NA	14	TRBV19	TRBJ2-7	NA	TGTGCCAGTAGTATGGTTAGCGGAACCTACGAGCAGTACTTC	CASSMVSGTYEQYF
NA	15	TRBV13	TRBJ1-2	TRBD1	TGTGCCAGCAGCACCCGGACAGGGGGCGGCTATGGCTACACCTTC	CASSTRTGGGYGYTF
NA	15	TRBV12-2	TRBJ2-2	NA	TGTGCAAGTCGCCCGGGACAGGGCGTTGGCGGGGAGCTGTTTTTT	CASRPGQGVGGELFF
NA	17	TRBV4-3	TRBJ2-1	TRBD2	TGCGCCAGCAGCCAAGATCTTCAACTAGCGAACTACAATGAGCAGTTCTTC	CASSQDLQLANYNEQFF
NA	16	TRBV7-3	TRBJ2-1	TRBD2	TGTGCCAGCAGCTCCCACGGGACTAGCGTTTACAATGAGCAGTTCTTC	CASSSHGTSVYNEQFF
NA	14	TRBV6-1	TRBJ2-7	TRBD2	TGTGCCAGCTGTCGAATAGCGGGAGGCTGTGAGCAGTACTTC	CASCRIAGGCEQYF
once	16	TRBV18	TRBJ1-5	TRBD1	TGTGCCAGCTCAGCCCTAGGGACAGGGGGAAATCAGCCCCAGCATTTT	CASSALGTGGNQPQHF
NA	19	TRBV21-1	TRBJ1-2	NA	TGTGCCAGCAGCACCGAGAGGGGCGGGGGGCTCCCGGTCAAGTATGGCTACACCTTC	CASSTERGGGLPVKYGYTF
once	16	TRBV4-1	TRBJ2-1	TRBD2	TGCGCCAGCAGCCAAGGACGGCTAGCGGGAGGTAATGAGCAGTTCTTC	CASSQGRLAGGNEQFF
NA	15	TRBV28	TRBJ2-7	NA	TGTGCCAGCAGTATGGGTGGGGGGAATCGCCACGAGCAGTACTTC	CASSMGGGNRHEQYF
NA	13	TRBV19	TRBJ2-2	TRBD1	TGTGCCAGTAGTAGACAGGGGGCCGGGGAGCTGTTTTTT	CASSRQGAGELFF
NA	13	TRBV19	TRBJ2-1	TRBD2	TGTGCCAGTTCTCTTAGCGGGAGGACTGAGCAGTTCTTC	CASSLSGRTEQFF
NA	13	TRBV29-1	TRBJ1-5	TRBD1	TGCAGCCCTCACGGGACAGAGAATCAGCCCCAGCATTTT	CSPHGTENQPQHF
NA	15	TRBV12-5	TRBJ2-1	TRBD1	TGTGCTAGTGGTTTAGGGACAGGGCCATACAATGAGCAGTTCTTC	CASGLGTGPYNEQFF
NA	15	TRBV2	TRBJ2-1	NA	TGTGCCAGCAGTGAGGCGGGTAGCTCCTACAATGAGCAGTTCTTC	CASSEAGSSYNEQFF